The 22 T cell receptor beta chains listed next were all sequenced from one sample in a study of blood T cell repertoires in COVID-19. The data were produced by immunoSEQ multiplex PCR, yet TCRdb's version contains in-frame clones alone and is incomplete. The sample contains roughly 160,000 clones, roughly 84% of which appear only once. The sample was peripheral blood. The receptor set was obtained from a man in his late teens or twenties with active or convalescent COVID-19.

The rearrangement uses TRBV12-3 or TRBV12-4 and TRBJ2-1, with 7 bases aligning to TRBD1. V trimming: 6 bases; J trimming: 6 bases; junction bases outside the gene matches: 5. This CDR3 spans 13 amino acids. This chain's CDR3 is CASSMDRSNEQFF. In DNA, the CDR3 is TGTGCCAGCAGCATGGACAGGAGCAATGAGCAGTTCTTC.

The chain uses TRBV28 and TRBJ1-2; D is perhaps TRBD1 (6 bases). CDR1 is MDHEN and CDR2 is SYDVKM in the germline V gene. This CDR3 spans 13 amino acids. V gave up 2 bases and J gave up 4 bases, with 8 bases separating them. CDR3 coding DNA: TGTGCCAGCAGTTTAGTGACAGGCTATGGCTACACCTTC. Its protein is CASSLVTGYGYTF.

V usage is TRBV4-2 and J usage is TRBJ1-3; TRBD1 matches at 7 bases. The CDR3 is made up of 15 amino acids. The V and J ends lost 1 base and 4 bases, in that order; junction bases with no gene match: 4. CDR1 and CDR2 (germline): LGHNA, YNFKEQ. As DNA, the CDR3 is TGTGCCAGCAGCCAAGTCACAGGGGCCGGAAACACCATATATTTT. Translation: CASSQVTGAGNTIYF.

The chain uses TRBV7-9 and TRBJ1-4, with 7 bases lining up with TRBD1. The junction had 4 bases not matched to a gene; V was cut back by 3 bases and J by 6 bases. Germline CDR1 and CDR2: SEHNR and FQNEAQ (reference sequence). The CDR3 length is 14 residues. The CDR3 DNA reads as TGTGCCAGCAGCTTCGGGCAGGGGGATGAAAAACTGTTTTTT. This translates into CASSFGQGDEKLFF.

A few counts support this clone. V usage is TRBV7-6 and J usage is TRBJ1-6, with TRBD1 matching over 9 bases. CDR1 and CDR2 from the germline V gene are SGHVS and FNYEAQ. The V segment lost 3 bases and the J segment 0 bases; nucleotides outside the gene matches: 9. CDR3 length equals 19 residues. CDR3 sequence (DNA): TGTGCCAGCAGCTTGGGAGGGACAGGGCCCAGCTCCTATAATTCACCCCTCCACTTT. Translated, it gives CASSLGGTGPSSYNSPLHF.

This clone was detected only once. The J gene is TRBJ2-2, the V gene TRBV5-1; 10 bases fit TRBD2. This CDR3 contains 15 residues. Per germline, CDR1 SGHRS and CDR2 YFSETQ. The ends lost 6 bases at V and 5 bases at J; junction bases unmatched: 7. This chain's CDR3 is CASTELAGDTGELFF. The CDR3, as DNA: TGCGCCAGCACCGAGCTAGCGGGGGATACCGGGGAGCTGTTTTTT.

This chain connects TRBV28 to TRBJ2-7, with 9 bases fitting TRBD2. The V and J ends lost 1 base and 5 bases, in that order; junction bases with no gene match: 18. CDR1 and CDR2 (germline): MDHEN, SYDVKM. This CDR3 has 19 residues. The CDR3 region is CASSLFLKGAGGPLNEQYF. CDR3 nucleotides: TGTGCCAGCAGTTTATTTCTCAAGGGGGCGGGAGGGCCTTTAAACGAGCAGTACTTC. Drawing the rest from reference TRBV28 and TRBJ2-7, the complete variable domain is DVKVTQSSRYLVKRTGEKVFLECVQDMDHENMFWYRQDPGLGLRLIYFSYDVKMKEKGDIPEGYSVSREKKERFSLILESASTNQTSMYLCASSLFLKGAGGPLNEQYFGPGTRLTVT.

The V call is TRBV7-9, the J call TRBJ2-6, with D maybe TRBD1 (5 bases). Germline CDR1 is SEHNR and CDR2 is FQNEAQ (reference sequence). The CDR3 covers 16 residues. The V end lost 1 base, the J end lost 0 bases, and 7 bases lay between the germline ends. CDR3 sequence: CASSLGQTSGANVLTF. DNA of the CDR3: TGTGCCAGCAGCTTAGGACAGACCTCTGGGGCCAACGTCCTGACTTTC. The whole variable domain, remainder taken from reference TRBV7-9 and TRBJ2-6, is DTGVSQNPRHKITKRGQNVTFRCDPISEHNRLYWYRQTLGQGPEFLTYFQNEAQLEKSRLLSDRFSAERPKGSFSTLEIQRTEQGDSAMYLCASSLGQTSGANVLTFGAGSRLTVL.

V is TRBV11-2 and J is TRBJ2-7; the D gene is possibly TRBD1 (5 bases). Germline V lookup: CDR1 SGHAT, CDR2 FQNNGV. The CDR3 loop spans 16 amino acids. V lost 0 bases and J lost 2, with 14 bases in between. CDR3 DNA: TGTGCCAGCAGCTTAGATCTGCAGGGTACTCCCTACGAGCAGTACTTC. This sequence encodes CASSLDLQGTPYEQYF.

The genes are TRBV7-6 and TRBJ1-1; no definite D call. Trimming cost V 2 bases and J 4 bases, with 14 bases left between them. Germline loops: CDR1 SGHVS, CDR2 FNYEAQ. The CDR3 spans 15 residues. CDR3 DNA sequence: TGTGCCAGCAGCTTATCCGGGGATGGCGGCACTGAAGCTTTCTTT. It yields the protein CASSLSGDGGTEAFF.

This clone has only a few counts. The chain combines TRBV30 with TRBJ2-7; D remains ambiguous. This CDR3 has 12 residues. Trimming stripped 0 bases from V and 0 bases from J, with 3 bases between. Germline lookup yields CDR1 GTSNPN and CDR2 SVGIG (reference sequence). The CDR3 spells CAWSVASYEQYF. The CDR3 nucleotides are TGTGCCTGGAGTGTAGCCTCCTACGAGCAGTACTTC.

The rearrangement links TRBV10-3 to TRBJ1-2; 7 bases match TRBD1. In germline, CDR1 is ENHRY, CDR2 SYGVKD. Trimming removed 6 bases from V and 4 bases from J; junction bases left unmatched: 11. The CDR3 covers 15 residues. The DNA for the CDR3 is TGTGCCATCAGCCCGACAGGGCCCCTTAGCTATGGCTACACCTTC. Encoded protein: CAISPTGPLSYGYTF.

The rearrangement joins TRBV19 to TRBJ1-1; 10 bases match TRBD1. The CDR3 consists of 14 residues. Germline lookup yields CDR1 LNHDA and CDR2 SQIVND (reference sequence). The V gene end was trimmed by 6 bases and the J gene end by 7 bases; junction bases not matched to a gene: 8. The CDR3 DNA is TGTGCCAGTAGGAAAGGACAGGGGGTCGTTGAAGCTTTCTTT. It translates to CASRKGQGVVEAFF.

The V gene is TRBV4-1, the J gene TRBJ1-5; possible D gene TRBD1, 5 bases. The V gene's germline CDR1 is MGHRA and CDR2 YSYEKL. The CDR3 totals 16 residues. Trimming shortened V by 0 bases and J by 3 bases, and 12 bases separated the two germline ends. The CDR3 is CASSQDGADYNQPQHF. Written as DNA, the CDR3 is TGCGCCAGCAGCCAAGATGGGGCGGATTACAATCAGCCCCAGCATTTT.

The chain links TRBV10-1 to TRBJ1-1; the D is unclear. The V gene's germline CDR1 is WNHNN and CDR2 SYGVQD (reference sequence). CDR3 length: 10 amino acids. V gave up 11 bases and J gave up 5 bases, with 9 bases separating them. The CDR3 sequence is CACAGTEAFF. The CDR3 nucleotides are TGCGCCTGCGCGGGGACTGAAGCTTTCTTT.

The rearrangement joins TRBV28 to TRBJ1-2; D call uncertain. The V gene's germline CDR1 is MDHEN and CDR2 SYDVKM. This CDR3 has 15 amino acids. Deletions cut 2 bases from V and 1 base from J, with 11 bases between. This CDR3 reads CASSLEGLINYGYTF. The CDR3 nucleotides are TGTGCCAGCAGTTTAGAAGGACTGATTAACTATGGCTACACCTTC.

The table lists this clone with a few counts. J is TRBJ1-1 and V is TRBV5-1; 9 bases agree with TRBD1. The trim removed 4 bases at V and 2 bases at J, leaving 9 bases unmatched. The germline V gene has CDR1 SGHRS and CDR2 YFSETQ. This CDR3 has 16 amino acids. CDR3 loop: CASSPRDRAVNTEAFF. In DNA form, the CDR3 reads TGCGCCAGCAGCCCACGGGACAGGGCTGTCAACACTGAAGCTTTCTTT.

The chain combines TRBV28 with TRBJ1-1; D is uncertain. Germline assignment: CDR1 MDHEN and CDR2 SYDVKM. The CDR3 length is 14 residues. Between the trimmed V and J ends, which lost 3 bases and 1 base, there was a span of 9 bases. In DNA form, the CDR3 reads TGTGCCAGCAGTTTCCCGGTTAGGAACACTGAAGCTTTCTTT. Translation: CASSFPVRNTEAFF.

A remark on this clone: A junction boundary mismatches the germline segment, possibly from a read error. The rearrangement links TRBV15 to TRBJ2-7; D unresolved. The CDR3 has 13 amino acids. The germline gives CDR1 LNHNV, CDR2 YYDKDF (reference sequence). CDR3 in amino acids: CATSRDRLYEQYF. CDR3 bases: TGCGCCACCAGCAGAGATCGACTCTACGAGCAGTACTTC.

This rearrangement joins TRBV15 to TRBJ1-5; D gene ambiguous. Germline lookup yields CDR1 LNHNV and CDR2 YYDKDF (reference sequence). The ends were cut back, 0 bases at V and 6 bases at J, with 12 bases in the middle. The CDR3 is 15 amino acids. This chain's CDR3 is CATSREREAGQPQHF. The CDR3 DNA reads TGTGCCACCAGCAGAGAACGGGAGGCAGGTCAGCCCCAGCATTTT.

The V gene is TRBV11-2, the J gene TRBJ2-3; 7 nucleotides agree with TRBD2. V lost 3 bases, J lost 1 base, and 1 base stayed unmatched. This CDR3 contains 14 residues. Germline CDR1 is SGHAT and CDR2 is FQNNGV. The CDR3 nucleotides are TGTGCCAGCAGCTTCACTAGCGGCACAGATACGCAGTATTTT. Protein sequence: CASSFTSGTDTQYF. The full variable domain, with the rest looked up from reference TRBV11-2 and TRBJ2-3, is EAGVAQSPRYKIIEKRQSVAFWCNPISGHATLYWYQQILGQGPKLLIQFQNNGVVDDSQLPKDRFSAERLKGVDSTLKIQPAKLEDSAVYLCASSFTSGTDTQYFGPGTRLTVL.

The rearrangement joins TRBV19 to TRBJ1-2; TRBD1 might be the D (6 bases). Trimming took off 4 bases at V and 4 bases at J, with 13 bases between the two ends. The length of the CDR3 is 14 residues. CDR1 is LNHDA and CDR2 is SQIVND in the germline V gene (reference sequence). This chain's CDR3 is CASSTRQAVYGYTF. DNA of the CDR3: TGTGCCAGTAGTACCCGACAGGCGGTCTATGGCTACACCTTC.